This T cell receptor beta chain was found in a study of PD-1 blockade in classical Hodgkin lymphoma. Study-wide background: On a schedule of every 2 weeks, patients received nivolumab 3 mg/kg intravenously.

This clone was seen just once. Its antigen is unknown. Findings and limits, study-wide: Complete responders possessed baseline diversity comparable to newly diagnosed patients. Significantly greater TCR diversity emerged by C4D1 in CD4+ cells but not CD8+ cells. The study reported lower baseline TCR diversity in newly diagnosed patients than in healthy donors.

Every patient was affected by relapse after autologous stem cell transplantation, while exposure to brentuximab vedotin was not uniform. This table comes from immunoSEQ multiplex PCR, and its TCRdb copy is limited to in-frame clones, with some not included. The sample lists around 27,000 clones, 82% occurring once. Germline V gene sequence: CDR1 SGHDT, CDR2 YYEEEE. V gave up 2 bases and J gave up 0 bases, with 6 bases separating them. This CDR3 region has 14 residues. The TCR originated in a human donor with classical Hodgkin lymphoma. Source: peripheral blood mononuclear cells (PBMCs), taken before the second cycle of nivolumab. The chain links TRBV5-6 to TRBJ2-1; no clear D. The DNA for the CDR3 is TGTGCCAGCAGCTTCCCCTCCTCCTACAATGAGCAGTTCTTC. Its protein product is CASSFPSSYNEQFF.